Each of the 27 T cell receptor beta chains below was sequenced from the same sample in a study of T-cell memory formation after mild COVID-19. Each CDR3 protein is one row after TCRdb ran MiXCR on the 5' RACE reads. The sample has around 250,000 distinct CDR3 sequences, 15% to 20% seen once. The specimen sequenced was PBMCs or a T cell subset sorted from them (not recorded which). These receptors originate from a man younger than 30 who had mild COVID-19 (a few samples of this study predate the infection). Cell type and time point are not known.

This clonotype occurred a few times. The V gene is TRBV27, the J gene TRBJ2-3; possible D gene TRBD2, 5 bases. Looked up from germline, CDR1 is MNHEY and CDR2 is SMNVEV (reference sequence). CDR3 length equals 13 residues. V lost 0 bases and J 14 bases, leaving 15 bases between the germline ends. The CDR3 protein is CASSLSPGSVGYF. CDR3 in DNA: TGTGCCAGCAGTTTATCCCCGGGGAGTGTGGGGTATTTT.

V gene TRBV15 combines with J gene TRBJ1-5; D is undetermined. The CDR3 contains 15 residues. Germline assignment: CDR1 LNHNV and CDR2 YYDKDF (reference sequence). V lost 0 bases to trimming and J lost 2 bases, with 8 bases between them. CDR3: CATSRERLGNQPQHF. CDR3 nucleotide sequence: TGTGCCACCAGCAGAGAACGACTTGGCAATCAGCCCCAGCATTTT.

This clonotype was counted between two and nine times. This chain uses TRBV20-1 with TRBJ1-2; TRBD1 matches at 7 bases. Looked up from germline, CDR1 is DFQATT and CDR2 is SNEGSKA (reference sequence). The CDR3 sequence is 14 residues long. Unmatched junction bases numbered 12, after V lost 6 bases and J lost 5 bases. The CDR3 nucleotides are TGCAGTGCACCGGGACAGAACAAACTTTATGGCTACACCTTC. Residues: CSAPGQNKLYGYTF.

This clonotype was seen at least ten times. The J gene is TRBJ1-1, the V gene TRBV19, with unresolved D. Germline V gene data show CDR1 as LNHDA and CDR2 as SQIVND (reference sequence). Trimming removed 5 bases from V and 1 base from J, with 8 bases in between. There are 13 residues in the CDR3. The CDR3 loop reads CASSWVANTEAFF. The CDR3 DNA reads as TGTGCCAGTAGTTGGGTGGCGAACACTGAAGCTTTCTTT.

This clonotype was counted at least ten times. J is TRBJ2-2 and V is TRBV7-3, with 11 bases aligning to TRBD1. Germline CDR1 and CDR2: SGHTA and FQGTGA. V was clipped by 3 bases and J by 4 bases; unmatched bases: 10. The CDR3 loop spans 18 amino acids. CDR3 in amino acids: CASSFSGQGARSTGELFF. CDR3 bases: TGTGCCAGCAGCTTCTCCGGACAGGGGGCGCGCAGCACCGGGGAGCTGTTTTTT.

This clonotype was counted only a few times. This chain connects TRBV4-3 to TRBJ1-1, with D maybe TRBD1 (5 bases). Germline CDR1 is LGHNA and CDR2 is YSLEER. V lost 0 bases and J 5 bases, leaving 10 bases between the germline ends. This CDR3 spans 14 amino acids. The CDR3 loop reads CASSQDSRGTEAFF. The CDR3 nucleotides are TGCGCCAGCAGCCAAGATAGTCGGGGGACTGAAGCTTTCTTT.

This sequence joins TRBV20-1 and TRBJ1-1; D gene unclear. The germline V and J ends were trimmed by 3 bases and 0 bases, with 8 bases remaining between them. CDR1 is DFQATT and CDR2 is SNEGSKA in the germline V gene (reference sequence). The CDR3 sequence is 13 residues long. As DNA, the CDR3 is TGCAGTGCTAGTTCTGGGATGAACACTGAAGCTTTCTTT. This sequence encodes CSASSGMNTEAFF.

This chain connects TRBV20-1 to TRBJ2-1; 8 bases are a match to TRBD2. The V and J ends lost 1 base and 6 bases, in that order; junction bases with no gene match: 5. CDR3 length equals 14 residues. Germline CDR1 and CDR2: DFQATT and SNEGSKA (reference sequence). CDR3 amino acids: CSARAGGLVNEQFF. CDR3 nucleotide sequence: TGCAGTGCTAGAGCGGGGGGGCTGGTCAATGAGCAGTTCTTC.

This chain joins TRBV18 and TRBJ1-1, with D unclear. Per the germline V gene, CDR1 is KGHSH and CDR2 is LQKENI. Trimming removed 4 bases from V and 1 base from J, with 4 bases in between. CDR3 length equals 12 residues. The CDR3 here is CASSRPNTEAFF. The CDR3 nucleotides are TGTGCCAGCTCACGACCGAACACTGAAGCTTTCTTT.

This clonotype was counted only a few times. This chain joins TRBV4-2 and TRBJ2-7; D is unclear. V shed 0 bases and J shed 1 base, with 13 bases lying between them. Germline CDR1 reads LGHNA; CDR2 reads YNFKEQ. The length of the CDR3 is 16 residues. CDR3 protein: CASSQDFNRGSYEQYF. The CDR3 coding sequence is TGTGCCAGCAGCCAAGATTTCAACAGAGGTTCCTACGAGCAGTACTTC.

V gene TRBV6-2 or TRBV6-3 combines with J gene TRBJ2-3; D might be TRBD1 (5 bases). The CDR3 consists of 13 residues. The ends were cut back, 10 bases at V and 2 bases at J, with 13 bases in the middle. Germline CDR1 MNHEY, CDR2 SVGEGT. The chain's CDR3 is CATSGQITDTQYF. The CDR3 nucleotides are TGTGCCACCTCAGGGCAGATCACAGATACGCAGTATTTT.

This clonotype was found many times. The DNA for the CDR3 is TGTGCCAGCAGCTCCTGGACCTCGGGCGCAGATACGCAGTATTTT. Protein product: CASSSWTSGADTQYF. This chain connects TRBV7-2 to TRBJ2-3; D call uncertain. With 4 bases removed from V and 4 bases from J, the gap between germline ends came to 15 bases. This CDR3 has 15 residues. Germline V lookup: CDR1 SGHTA, CDR2 FQGNSA.

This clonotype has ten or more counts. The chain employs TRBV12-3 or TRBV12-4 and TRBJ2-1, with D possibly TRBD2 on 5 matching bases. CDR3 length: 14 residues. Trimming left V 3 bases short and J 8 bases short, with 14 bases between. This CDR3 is CASSFILAADEQFF. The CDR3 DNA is TGTGCCAGCAGTTTCATCCTAGCAGCGGATGAGCAGTTCTTC.

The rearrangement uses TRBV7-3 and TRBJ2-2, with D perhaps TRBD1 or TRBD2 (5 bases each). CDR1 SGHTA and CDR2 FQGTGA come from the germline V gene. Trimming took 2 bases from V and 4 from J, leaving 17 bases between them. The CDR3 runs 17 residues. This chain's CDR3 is CASSLQGGGSGTGELFF. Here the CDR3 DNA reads TGTGCCAGCAGCTTACAGGGTGGGGGTTCGGGCACCGGGGAGCTGTTTTTT.

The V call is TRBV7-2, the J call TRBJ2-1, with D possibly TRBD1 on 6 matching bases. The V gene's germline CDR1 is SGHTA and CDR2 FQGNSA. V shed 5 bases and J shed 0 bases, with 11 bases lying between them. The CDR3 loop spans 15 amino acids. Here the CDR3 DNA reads TGTGCCAGCAGCACAGGGCCGAGCTCCTACAATGAGCAGTTCTTC. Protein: CASSTGPSSYNEQFF.

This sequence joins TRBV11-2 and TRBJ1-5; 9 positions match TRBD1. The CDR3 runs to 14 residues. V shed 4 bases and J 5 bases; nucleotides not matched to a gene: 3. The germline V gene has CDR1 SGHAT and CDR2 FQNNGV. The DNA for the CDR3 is TGTGCCAGCAGCTCACAGGGGGCTCATCAGCCCCAGCATTTT. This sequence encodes CASSSQGAHQPQHF.

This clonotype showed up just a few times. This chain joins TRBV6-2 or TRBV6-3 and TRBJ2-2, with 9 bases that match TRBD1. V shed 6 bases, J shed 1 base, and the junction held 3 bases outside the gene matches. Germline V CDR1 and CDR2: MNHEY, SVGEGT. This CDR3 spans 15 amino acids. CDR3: CASSLDRGNTGELFF. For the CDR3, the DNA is TGTGCCAGCAGCCTGGACAGGGGGAACACCGGGGAGCTGTTTTTT.

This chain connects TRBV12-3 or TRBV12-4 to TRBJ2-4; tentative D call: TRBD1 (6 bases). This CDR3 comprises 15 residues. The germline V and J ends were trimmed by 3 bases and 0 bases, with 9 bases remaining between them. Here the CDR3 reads CASSFGRGAKNIQYF. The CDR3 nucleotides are TGTGCCAGCAGTTTCGGCAGGGGAGCCAAAAACATTCAGTACTTC.

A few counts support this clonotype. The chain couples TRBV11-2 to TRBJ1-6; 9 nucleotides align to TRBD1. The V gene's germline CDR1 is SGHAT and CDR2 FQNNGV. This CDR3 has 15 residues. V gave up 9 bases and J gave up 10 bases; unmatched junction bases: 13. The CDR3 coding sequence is TGTGCCAGTACGAACCGGGACAGGGTCTTCTCACCCCTCCACTTT. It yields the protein CASTNRDRVFSPLHF.

CDR3 nucleotide sequence: TGTGCCAGCAGCTTAATCGAACGAGAGACCCAGTACTTC. Protein product: CASSLIERETQYF. This chain uses TRBV7-9 with TRBJ2-5; D uncertain. Trimming took off 2 bases at V and 4 bases at J, with 8 bases between the two ends. The CDR3 covers 13 residues. CDR1 and CDR2 from the germline V gene are SEHNR and FQNEAQ (reference sequence).

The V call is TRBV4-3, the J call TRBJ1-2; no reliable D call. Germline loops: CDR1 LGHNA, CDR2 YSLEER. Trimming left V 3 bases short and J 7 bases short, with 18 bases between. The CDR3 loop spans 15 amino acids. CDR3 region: CASSHPGGSGSGYTF. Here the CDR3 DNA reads TGCGCCAGCAGCCACCCGGGAGGTAGCGGATCTGGCTACACCTTC.

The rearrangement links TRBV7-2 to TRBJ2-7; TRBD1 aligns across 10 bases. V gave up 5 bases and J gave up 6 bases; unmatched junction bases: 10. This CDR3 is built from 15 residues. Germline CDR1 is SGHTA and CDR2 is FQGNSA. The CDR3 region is CASSNPDRGRFEQYF. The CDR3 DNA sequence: TGTGCCAGCAGCAATCCTGACAGGGGGCGCTTCGAGCAGTACTTC.

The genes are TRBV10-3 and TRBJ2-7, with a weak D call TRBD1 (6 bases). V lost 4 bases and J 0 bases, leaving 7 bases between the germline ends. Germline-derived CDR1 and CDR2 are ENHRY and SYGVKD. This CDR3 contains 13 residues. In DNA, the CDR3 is TGTGCCATCAGTGTCAGGGGCTCCTACGAGCAGTACTTC. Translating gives CAISVRGSYEQYF.

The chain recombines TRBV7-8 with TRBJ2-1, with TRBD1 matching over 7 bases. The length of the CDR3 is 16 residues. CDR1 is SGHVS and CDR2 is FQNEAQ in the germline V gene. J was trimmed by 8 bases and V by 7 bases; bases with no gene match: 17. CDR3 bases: TGTGCCAGCACCTTGCGGACAGGTGGTTATCCCGATGAGCAGTTCTTC. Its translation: CASTLRTGGYPDEQFF.

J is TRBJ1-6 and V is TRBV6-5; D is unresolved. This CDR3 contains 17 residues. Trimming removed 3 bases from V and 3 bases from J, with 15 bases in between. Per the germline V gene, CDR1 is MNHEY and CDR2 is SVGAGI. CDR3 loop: CASSYGSTTDYNSPLHF. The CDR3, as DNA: TGTGCCAGCAGTTATGGGTCCACCACCGACTATAATTCACCCCTCCACTTT.

The CDR3 loop reads CSAGAGGLLGEQYF. The DNA for the CDR3 is TGCAGTGCCGGAGCGGGGGGGCTCCTTGGCGAGCAGTACTTC. V and J are TRBV20-1 and TRBJ2-7; 10 bases map to TRBD2. CDR1 is DFQATT, CDR2 SNEGSKA, per germline (reference sequence). With V trimmed by 6 bases and J by 6 bases, 11 bases remained unmatched. This CDR3 has 14 residues.

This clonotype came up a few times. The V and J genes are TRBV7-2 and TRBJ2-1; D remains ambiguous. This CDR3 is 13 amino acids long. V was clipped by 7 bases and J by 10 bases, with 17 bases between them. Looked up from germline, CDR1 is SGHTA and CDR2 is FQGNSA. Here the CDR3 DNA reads TGTGCCAGCATCCCATCTGGGCCTGGGGAGCAGTTCTTC. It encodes CASIPSGPGEQFF.